The next 28 T cell receptor beta chains were all read from a single sample in a study of T cell changes during pregnancy in multiple sclerosis. Some clones are missing from TCRdb's copy, which holds only in-frame ones; the method was immunoSEQ multiplex PCR. The sample carries 70,000 to 90,000 clones, roughly nine tenths recorded once. The starting material was PBMCs, obtained in the first trimester of pregnancy. The receptors were sampled from a female donor in good health, serving as a control in a pregnancy study. Some clones in this sample may be carry-over from other donors' samples.

This sequence joins TRBV2 and TRBJ1-5; 9 bases align to TRBD1. The CDR3 consists of 15 residues. Germline values: CDR1 SNHLY, CDR2 FYNNEI. Trimming at V came to 6 bases and at J to 5 bases, leaving 8 bases not matched to a gene. The CDR3 DNA sequence: TGTGCCAGCAGCGGCGGGACAGGGCCTTATCAGCCCCAGCATTTT. The encoded protein is CASSGGTGPYQPQHF.

This clone was seen only once. This chain uses TRBV6-5 with TRBJ2-3, with D possibly TRBD2 on 5 matching bases. This CDR3 contains 16 residues. Trimming cost V 4 bases and J 1 base, with 15 bases left between them. Germline V CDR1 and CDR2: MNHEY, SVGAGI. The CDR3 DNA reads TGTGCCAGCAGTTCCCTGGTGCTAGCAGGCACAGATACGCAGTATTTT. It is translated as CASSSLVLAGTDTQYF.

This clone has only one observation. The CDR3 loop is CASSEGGGGYEQYF. As DNA, the CDR3 is TGTGCCAGCAGTGAAGGTGGCGGGGGCTACGAGCAGTACTTC. The J gene is TRBJ2-7, the V gene TRBV6-1; 7 bases line up with TRBD2. The CDR3 covers 14 residues. V gave up 1 base and J gave up 3 bases; unmatched junction bases: 3. The germline CDR1 and CDR2 sequences are MNHNS and SASEGT.

This clone was seen just once. The chain carries TRBV28 and TRBJ2-5; a possible D gene is TRBD1 (5 bases). This CDR3 has 14 amino acids. V was shortened by 2 bases and J by 2 bases, with 9 bases between the two germline ends. Germline V gives CDR1 MDHEN, CDR2 SYDVKM. CDR3 residues: CASSLPQGQETQYF. The CDR3, as DNA: TGTGCCAGCAGTTTACCGCAGGGACAAGAGACCCAGTACTTC.

V is TRBV18 and J is TRBJ2-5, with D unresolved. Trimming stripped 3 bases from V and 4 bases from J, with 18 bases between. Germline V gives CDR1 KGHSH, CDR2 LQKENI. This CDR3 region has 16 residues. CDR3 protein: CASSPTRTVLGETQYF. The CDR3 bases are TGTGCCAGCTCACCGACGCGAACAGTTCTGGGAGAGACCCAGTACTTC.

The rearrangement joins TRBV28 to TRBJ1-5, with a tentative D call TRBD1 (5 bases). Germline CDR1 is MDHEN and CDR2 is SYDVKM. The CDR3 extends over 15 amino acids. V lost 2 bases, J lost 1 base, and 9 bases lay in between. CDR3 sequence reads: CASSLRGWSNQPQHF. DNA of the CDR3: TGTGCCAGCAGTTTAAGGGGATGGAGCAATCAGCCCCAGCATTTT.

This chain links TRBV5-8 with TRBJ1-2, with D tentatively TRBD1 (6 bases). The V gene lost 3 bases and the J gene lost 2 bases, with 23 bases spanning the gap. This CDR3 has 18 residues. The germline CDR1 and CDR2 sequences are SGHTS and YDEGEE. The CDR3 is CASSWARGRGFSNYGYTF. The CDR3 DNA follows: TGTGCCAGCAGCTGGGCACGGGGCAGGGGATTTTCGAACTATGGCTACACCTTC.

The gene calls are TRBV4-1 and TRBJ2-5; tentative D call: TRBD2 (5 bases). V was clipped by 4 bases and J by 2 bases, with 20 bases between them. The germline gives CDR1 MGHRA, CDR2 YSYEKL. The CDR3 consists of 17 residues. CDR3 DNA: TGCGCCAGCAGCCCTCTGTGGGTAGGGAGTGGACAAGAGACCCAGTACTTC. Residues: CASSPLWVGSGQETQYF.

In this sample, this clone turned up a few times. CDR3 protein: CATSNGGSGYTF. In DNA form, the CDR3 reads TGTGCCACCAGCAATGGGGGCTCCGGCTACACCTTC. This chain joins TRBV15 and TRBJ1-2, with TRBD1 as a possible D gene (6 bases). V shed 4 bases and J shed 8 bases, with 11 bases lying between them. The CDR3 is 12 residues long. Germline CDR1 reads LNHNV; CDR2 reads YYDKDF (reference sequence).

This clone has just one count. This chain links TRBV7-3 with TRBJ2-7; D gene ambiguous. This CDR3 has 13 residues. V was cut by 5 bases and J by 2 bases, with 10 bases left in between. Germline V CDR1 and CDR2: SGHTA, FQGTGA. This CDR3 is CASSPSNTYEQYF. DNA of the CDR3: TGTGCCAGCAGCCCAAGTAACACCTACGAGCAGTACTTC.

This chain joins TRBV10-3 and TRBJ1-3; 7 bases agree with TRBD1. V lost 1 base, J lost 6 bases, and 6 bases stayed unmatched. Germline CDR1 and CDR2: ENHRY and SYGVKD. This CDR3 contains 15 residues. The CDR3 nucleotides are TGTGCCATCAGTGAGTGGGACAGAGAGATAAACACCATATATTTT. Protein sequence: CAISEWDREINTIYF.

This chain joins TRBV5-4 and TRBJ2-2, with 7 bases lining up with TRBD1. In germline, CDR1 is SGHNT, CDR2 YYREEE (reference sequence). This CDR3 contains 16 residues. With V trimmed by 4 bases and J by 4 bases, 10 bases remained unmatched. The CDR3: CASSDRQGQGTGELFF. The CDR3 coding sequence is TGTGCCAGCAGCGACCGACAGGGTCAGGGCACCGGGGAGCTGTTTTTT.

The gene calls are TRBV5-1 and TRBJ2-2, with TRBD2 matching 9 bases. The germline gives CDR1 SGHRS, CDR2 YFSETQ. V lost 2 bases to trimming and J lost 1 base; unmatched junction nucleotides: 0. The CDR3 runs 15 residues. The DNA of the CDR3 is TGCGCCAGCAGCTTTAGCGGGAGGAACACCGGGGAGCTGTTTTTT. It encodes CASSFSGRNTGELFF. Supplemented by reference TRBV5-1 and TRBJ2-2, the full variable domain reads KAGVTQTPRYLIKTRGQQVTLSCSPISGHRSVSWYQQTPGQGLQFLFEYFSETQRNKGNFPGRFSGRQFSNSRSEMNVSTLELGDSALYLCASSFSGRNTGELFFGEGSRLTVL.

The chain has TRBV19 and TRBJ2-1; weak D call: TRBD2 (5 bases). V was shortened by 1 base and J by 4 bases, with 5 bases between the two germline ends. This CDR3 has 13 residues. Germline loops: CDR1 LNHDA, CDR2 SQIVND (reference sequence). The CDR3 is CASSIAGYNEQFF. CDR3 DNA sequence: TGTGCCAGTAGTATAGCGGGGTACAATGAGCAGTTCTTC.

The rearrangement uses TRBV9 and TRBJ1-1; D uncertain. This CDR3 region has 14 residues. V was shortened by 4 bases and J by 0 bases, with 10 bases between the two germline ends. Germline V CDR1 and CDR2: SGDLS, YYNGEE. CDR3 sequence: CASSSGGMNTEAFF. CDR3 bases: TGTGCCAGCAGCTCGGGAGGAATGAACACTGAAGCTTTCTTT.

A note on this clone: Because the CDR3's place on the DNA is in doubt, the DNA is left out and the CDR3 is given as listed by TCRdb. V gene TRBV28 combines with J gene TRBJ1-1. The CDR3 spans 14 amino acids, including both terminal residues. The germline V gene has CDR1 MDHEN and CDR2 SYDVKM. The CDR3 loop reads CASSSSWGGTEAFF.

The chain uses TRBV7-2 and TRBJ2-4, with a tentative D call TRBD1 (6 bases). V was shortened by 6 bases and J by 0 bases, with 15 bases between the two germline ends. CDR3 length: 16 residues. Looked up from germline, CDR1 is SGHTA and CDR2 is FQGNSA. CDR3 bases: TGTGCCAGCAGTTTCACAGGGACGCTAGCCAAAAACATTCAGTACTTC. Amino acids: CASSFTGTLAKNIQYF.

On this clone: Relative to the germline gene, one junction end is altered; a read error may explain this. The rearrangement links TRBV13 to TRBJ2-5; D might be TRBD1 (5 bases). The CDR3 is 13 residues long. CDR1 PRHDT and CDR2 FYEKMQ come from the germline V gene (reference sequence). CDR3: CASRLQVQEIQYF. The DNA of the CDR3 is TGTGCCAGCAGACTACAGGTACAAGAGATCCAGTACTTC. Full variable domain (rest looked up from reference TRBV13 and TRBJ2-5): AAGVIQSPRHLIKEKRETATLKCYPIPRHDTVYWYQQGPGQDPQFLISFYEKMQSDKGSIPDRFSAQQFSDYHSELNMSSLELGDSALYFCASRLQVQEIQYFGPGTRLLVL.

This clone appeared a few times. The rearrangement uses TRBV7-9 and TRBJ1-6; TRBD1 agrees at 10 bases. J lost 8 bases, V lost 5 bases, and 6 bases had no gene match. The CDR3 sequence is 15 residues long. Germline assignment: CDR1 SEHNR and CDR2 FQNEAQ (reference sequence). The CDR3 sequence: CASSDRGQGHSPLHF. The CDR3 DNA sequence: TGTGCCAGCAGCGACCGGGGACAGGGGCATTCACCCCTCCACTTT.

The V gene is TRBV19, the J gene TRBJ2-2; TRBD2 matches 7 bases. CDR1 is LNHDA and CDR2 is SQIVND in the germline V gene (reference sequence). V dropped 4 bases and J dropped 5; count of bases not matched to a gene: 10. The CDR3 is 16 amino acids. CDR3 in amino acids: CASSTSASGSTGELFF. In DNA form, the CDR3 reads TGTGCCAGTAGTACCTCGGCTAGCGGATCGACCGGGGAGCTGTTTTTT. Combining the CDR3 with reference TRBV19 and TRBJ2-2 gives the whole variable domain DGGITQSPKYLFRKEGQNVTLSCEQNLNHDAMYWYRQDPGQGLRLIYYSQIVNDFQKGDIAEGYSVSREKKESFPLTVTSAQKNPTAFYLCASSTSASGSTGELFFGEGSRLTVL.

The chain couples TRBV6-6 to TRBJ1-4, with D perhaps matching TRBD1 (5 bases). V was shortened by 9 bases and J by 7 bases, with 9 bases between the two germline ends. Per germline, CDR1 MNHNY and CDR2 SVGAGI (reference sequence). The CDR3 has 11 amino acids. CDR3 nucleotides: TGTGCCAGTTGGGGGGGTGAAAAACTGTTTTTT. Translated: CASWGGEKLFF.

The chain is built from TRBV7-2 and TRBJ2-5; 14 bases line up with TRBD2. Germline CDR1 SGHTA, CDR2 FQGNSA. The V gene end was trimmed by 1 base and the J gene end by 5 bases; junction bases not matched to a gene: 3. CDR3 length equals 16 residues. CDR3 in DNA: TGTGCCAGCAGCTTAGGACTAGCGGGAGGGGGGGAGACCCAGTACTTC. Encoded protein: CASSLGLAGGGETQYF.

This rearrangement joins TRBV4-2 to TRBJ2-7; TRBD1 agrees at 8 bases. J was trimmed by 5 bases and V by 0 bases; bases with no gene match: 9. The germline V gene has CDR1 LGHNA and CDR2 YNFKEQ. The CDR3 length is 16 residues. CDR3: CASSQEARTGRNEQYF. The CDR3 DNA reads as TGTGCCAGCAGCCAAGAGGCTAGGACAGGGAGAAACGAGCAGTACTTC.

The CDR3 DNA is TGTGCCAGTAGGGGGGGGCAGGGGGCGCGGCGGGGGTCCTACGAGCAGTACTTC. Translation gives CASRGGQGARRGSYEQYF. The V call is TRBV19, the J call TRBJ2-7, with a possible D match to TRBD1 (8 bases). The germline gives CDR1 LNHDA, CDR2 SQIVND (reference sequence). The V end was cut by 6 bases, the J end by 1 base, with 25 bases between. The CDR3 contains 18 residues.

The CDR3 DNA reads as TGTGCCTGGACAGAGGGGGCCTCTTTCTCCTACGAGCAGTACTTC. The encoded protein is CAWTEGASFSYEQYF. The chain employs TRBV30 and TRBJ2-7; TRBD1 matches 7 bases. The CDR3 is made up of 15 amino acids. The germline gives CDR1 GTSNPN, CDR2 SVGIG (reference sequence). J was trimmed by 0 bases and V by 4 bases; bases with no gene match: 9.

The chain recombines TRBV4-3 with TRBJ2-7; D not certain. The V gene's germline CDR1 is LGHNA and CDR2 YSLEER. The V end lost 4 bases, the J end lost 3 bases, and 10 bases lay between the germline ends. The CDR3 consists of 13 residues. CDR3 coding DNA: TGCGCCAGCAGCCCCAGTATCAGCTACGAGCAGTACTTC. Protein sequence: CASSPSISYEQYF.

This chain uses TRBV25-1 with TRBJ1-2, with TRBD1 matching over 7 bases. Germline V gene lookup returns CDR1 MGHDK and CDR2 SYGVNS. The CDR3 contains 14 residues. V lost 4 bases and J lost 4; bases outside the gene matches: 6. The CDR3 DNA reads TGTGCCAGCAGTGTACCGGGACAGATCTATGGCTACACCTTC. Translated, it gives CASSVPGQIYGYTF.

The rearrangement uses TRBV4-3 and TRBJ1-5; 7 positions match TRBD1. The CDR3 runs 15 residues. V was clipped by 3 bases and J by 5 bases; unmatched bases: 7. Germline V gene data show CDR1 as LGHNA and CDR2 as YSLEER. Here the CDR3 DNA reads TGCGCCAGCAGCCACAGACAGGGTAAAGATCAGCCCCAGCATTTT. It is translated as CASSHRQGKDQPQHF.